This T cell receptor beta chain came from a study of shared clonotypes between healthy human individuals. The CDR3 extends over 12 amino acids. V lost 5 bases to trimming and J lost 9 bases, with 11 bases between them. In germline, CDR1 is SGHAT, CDR2 FQNNGV. Per sorted-subset replicate PCR, input was approximately 200 ng DNA, representing roughly 29,000 T cell genomes. Per the authors' pipeline: For the immunoSEQ data, sequences were junction-only without quality scores, so filtering differed. Assay: immunoSEQ multiplex PCR; the TCRdb copy retains only in-frame clones and omits some. That table furnishes V, J and clone size, whereas the DNA furnished D and trimming. The table includes 600,000 to 750,000 clones, approximately 79% detected once.

The V call is TRBV11-2, the J call TRBJ1-5; no clear D. The source material was memory CD4+ T cells sorted from blood. As for subset: CD45RA-negative fraction. This TCR was sampled from a woman aged 25 to 45 in good health. In nucleotides, the CDR3 is TGTGCCAGCAGCCGATTGGTAGGGCCCCAGCATTTT. This sequence encodes CASSRLVGPQHF.